Following are 20 T cell receptor beta chains from one sample sequenced in a study of identical twins. TCRdb passed the 5' RACE reads through MiXCR, listing each CDR3 protein once. This sample yields about 690,000 distinct CDR3 sequences, of which approximately 6% are seen a single time; around 1.9% belongs to the top ten. The sequenced material came from naive T cells sorted from blood. The receptors shown here come from a man aged 18 to 35 in good health.

This clonotype was observed at least ten times. The CDR3 protein is CASSLERNPSYNEQFF. The CDR3 DNA is TGTGCCAGCAGTTTAGAGCGGAACCCCTCCTACAATGAGCAGTTCTTC. The chain joins TRBV12-3 or TRBV12-4 to TRBJ2-1; D possibly corresponds to TRBD2 (5 bases). The length of the CDR3 is 16 residues. The V end lost 1 base, the J end lost 0 bases, and 10 bases lay between the germline ends.

This clonotype showed up just a few times. The genes are TRBV7-2 and TRBJ2-2; D is unresolved. V shed 2 bases and J shed 8 bases, with 18 bases lying between them. The CDR3 contains 16 residues. Per germline, CDR1 SGHTA and CDR2 FQGNSA. The CDR3, as DNA: TGTGCCAGCAGCTTATTAAAAAGGGCTAGTCCGGGGGAGCTGTTTTTT. Its translation is CASSLLKRASPGELFF. Variable domain in full (rest from reference TRBV7-2 and TRBJ2-2): GAGVSQSPSNKVTEKGKDVELRCDPISGHTALYWYRQSLGQGLEFLIYFQGNSAPDKSGLPSDRFSAERTGGSVSTLTIQRTQQEDSAVYLCASSLLKRASPGELFFGEGSRLTVL.

The chain uses TRBV5-1 and TRBJ2-3; D ambiguous. Trimming left V 0 bases short and J 6 bases short, with 11 bases between. Germline V gene sequence: CDR1 SGHRS, CDR2 YFSETQ. CDR3 length: 14 residues. The CDR3 sequence is CASSLAVAGDTQYF. CDR3 bases: TGCGCCAGCAGCTTGGCGGTTGCAGGCGATACGCAGTATTTT.

This clonotype was seen repeatedly, ten times or more. V usage is TRBV15 and J usage is TRBJ2-7; D unresolved. Germline lookup yields CDR1 LNHNV and CDR2 YYDKDF (reference sequence). V was shortened by 1 base and J by 6 bases, with 7 bases between the two germline ends. The CDR3 is 12 amino acids. The CDR3 DNA is TGTGCCACCAGCAGAGGCTGGGGCGAGCAGTACTTC. Amino acids: CATSRGWGEQYF.

This clonotype was picked up a small number of times. The genes are TRBV2 and TRBJ2-1; D could derive from TRBD1 or TRBD2 (6 bases each). Between the trimmed V and J ends, which lost 2 bases and 8 bases, there was a span of 13 bases. The CDR3 covers 14 residues. Germline CDR1 reads SNHLY; CDR2 reads FYNNEI. This CDR3 reads CASSEQGRFDEQFF. The CDR3 nucleotides read TGTGCCAGCAGTGAACAGGGGAGGTTCGATGAGCAGTTCTTC.

Ten or more counts support this clonotype. This chain uses TRBV6-5 with TRBJ2-3; no clear D gene. V lost 0 bases to trimming and J lost 1 base, with 8 bases between them. Per germline, CDR1 MNHEY and CDR2 SVGAGI. The CDR3 length is 15 residues. The DNA of the CDR3 is TGTGCCAGCAGTTACTCGTTTAGGGGCACAGATACGCAGTATTTT. Amino acids: CASSYSFRGTDTQYF.

This clonotype was observed at least ten times. The chain links TRBV20-1 to TRBJ2-7, with TRBD1 matching over 7 bases. The trim removed 6 bases at V and 0 bases at J, leaving 8 bases unmatched. Germline lookup yields CDR1 DFQATT and CDR2 SNEGSKA (reference sequence). The CDR3 contains 14 residues. The CDR3 nucleotides are TGCAGTGCGGAATACAGGGACAGCTCCTACGAGCAGTACTTC. Translation: CSAEYRDSSYEQYF.

This clonotype came up many times. The gene calls are TRBV12-3 or TRBV12-4 and TRBJ1-1, with D unclear. V was cut by 6 bases and J by 4 bases, with 9 bases left in between. The CDR3 totals 12 residues. The CDR3 is CASRGIATEAFF. The CDR3 DNA sequence: TGTGCCAGCAGGGGAATCGCCACTGAAGCTTTCTTT.

The J gene is TRBJ2-7, the V gene TRBV7-4; D may be TRBD1 (6 bases). Looked up from germline, CDR1 is SGHVT and CDR2 is SQSDAQ. The CDR3 spans 13 residues. The ends were cut back, 5 bases at V and 7 bases at J, with 15 bases in the middle. CDR3 protein: CASSPRTEKEQYV. In DNA, the CDR3 is TGTGCCAGCAGCCCCCGGACAGAGAAAGAGCAGTACGTC.

This clonotype was counted only a few times. The chain links TRBV3-1 to TRBJ2-3; D uncertain. Germline assignment: CDR1 LGHDT and CDR2 YNNKEL (reference sequence). The CDR3 spans 13 residues. V gave up 1 base and J gave up 6 bases, with 8 bases separating them. As DNA, the CDR3 is TGTGCCAGCAGCCAAGCTGGAGTTGATACGCAGTATTTT. Amino acids: CASSQAGVDTQYF.

This clonotype was counted at least ten times. DNA for the CDR3: TGCGCCAGCAGCCGGGACCACTCTGGAAACACCATATATTTT. Translated: CASSRDHSGNTIYF. V gene TRBV5-1 combines with J gene TRBJ1-3; D is perhaps TRBD1 (5 bases). Germline CDR1 and CDR2: SGHRS and YFSETQ. V gave up 4 bases and J gave up 0 bases, with 8 bases separating them. The CDR3 runs 14 residues.

The V call is TRBV27, the J call TRBJ1-1, with D tentatively TRBD1 (6 bases). Per germline, CDR1 MNHEY and CDR2 SMNVEV (reference sequence). This CDR3 is built from 16 residues. V was trimmed by 5 bases and J by 4 bases, leaving 20 bases between them. The chain's CDR3 is CASSHLLTGPITEAFF. The CDR3 DNA reads TGTGCCAGCAGTCACCTCCTCACAGGGCCGATCACTGAAGCTTTCTTT.

V and J are TRBV12-3 or TRBV12-4 and TRBJ1-1; tentatively, D is TRBD1 (6 bases). The CDR3 sequence is 14 residues long. The V gene lost 2 bases and the J gene lost 1 base, with 8 bases spanning the gap. CDR3 nucleotides: TGTGCCAGCAGTTTAAGGGGACAGAACACTGAAGCTTTCTTT. Translation gives CASSLRGQNTEAFF.

This clonotype was seen a few times. The chain's CDR3 is CASTATGGNTGGYTF. Here the CDR3 DNA reads TGTGCCAGCACCGCTACAGGGGGCAATACAGGTGGCTACACCTTC. The chain links TRBV12-3 or TRBV12-4 to TRBJ1-2; 9 bases fit TRBD1. CDR3 size: 15 residues. V lost 7 bases, J lost 7 bases, and 13 bases stayed unmatched.

The chain has TRBV6-1 and TRBJ1-1; D is unclear. The germline V and J ends were trimmed by 6 bases and 1 base, with 9 bases remaining between them. Germline lookup yields CDR1 MNHNS and CDR2 SASEGT. The CDR3 runs to 13 residues. The CDR3 region has the DNA TGTGCCAGCAGGGCTCTTGGGAACACTGAAGCTTTCTTT. Amino acids: CASRALGNTEAFF.

This clonotype occurred many times. V and J are TRBV4-1 and TRBJ2-1; 7 positions match TRBD2. The CDR3 contains 12 residues. J lost 8 bases, V lost 6 bases, and 4 bases had no gene match. Germline V gives CDR1 MGHRA, CDR2 YSYEKL. This CDR3 is CASSAGEDEQFF. CDR3 nucleotide sequence: TGCGCCAGCAGTGCGGGAGAGGATGAGCAGTTCTTC.

The chain couples TRBV11-2 to TRBJ2-1; TRBD2 aligns across 11 bases. The CDR3 has 14 amino acids. From germline, CDR1 is SGHAT and CDR2 FQNNGV. V lost 5 bases to trimming and J lost 9 bases; unmatched junction nucleotides: 6. The CDR3 bases are TGTGCCAGCAGCCACACTAGCGGGAGAGTTGAGCAGTTCTTC. Translating gives CASSHTSGRVEQFF.

This clonotype has a handful of counts. V is TRBV12-3 or TRBV12-4 and J is TRBJ2-1, with D perhaps matching TRBD2 (5 bases). The CDR3 is 14 residues long. V was clipped by 2 bases and J by 8 bases, with 13 bases between them. CDR3 amino acids: CASSLNPGIDEQFF. The DNA for the CDR3 is TGTGCCAGCAGTTTAAATCCGGGGATAGATGAGCAGTTCTTC.

In this sample, this clonotype turned up many times. The chain recombines TRBV20-1 with TRBJ2-1; D gene uncertain. The CDR3 contains 15 residues. CDR1 and CDR2 from the germline V gene are DFQATT and SNEGSKA (reference sequence). The V end was cut by 6 bases, the J end by 3 bases, with 18 bases between. As DNA, the CDR3 is TGCAGTGCCCCTACGACCCAGGTGTTCTACAATGAGCAGTTCTTC. Translating it yields CSAPTTQVFYNEQFF.

The chain uses TRBV4-2 and TRBJ2-7, with D maybe TRBD1 (5 bases). The CDR3 spans 16 residues. V lost 0 bases and J lost 5, with 17 bases in between. Germline CDR1 reads LGHNA; CDR2 reads YNFKEQ. CDR3 in DNA: TGTGCCAGCAGCCAAGATCCTCGACAGCGCAGTAACGAGCAGTACTTC. This translates into CASSQDPRQRSNEQYF.